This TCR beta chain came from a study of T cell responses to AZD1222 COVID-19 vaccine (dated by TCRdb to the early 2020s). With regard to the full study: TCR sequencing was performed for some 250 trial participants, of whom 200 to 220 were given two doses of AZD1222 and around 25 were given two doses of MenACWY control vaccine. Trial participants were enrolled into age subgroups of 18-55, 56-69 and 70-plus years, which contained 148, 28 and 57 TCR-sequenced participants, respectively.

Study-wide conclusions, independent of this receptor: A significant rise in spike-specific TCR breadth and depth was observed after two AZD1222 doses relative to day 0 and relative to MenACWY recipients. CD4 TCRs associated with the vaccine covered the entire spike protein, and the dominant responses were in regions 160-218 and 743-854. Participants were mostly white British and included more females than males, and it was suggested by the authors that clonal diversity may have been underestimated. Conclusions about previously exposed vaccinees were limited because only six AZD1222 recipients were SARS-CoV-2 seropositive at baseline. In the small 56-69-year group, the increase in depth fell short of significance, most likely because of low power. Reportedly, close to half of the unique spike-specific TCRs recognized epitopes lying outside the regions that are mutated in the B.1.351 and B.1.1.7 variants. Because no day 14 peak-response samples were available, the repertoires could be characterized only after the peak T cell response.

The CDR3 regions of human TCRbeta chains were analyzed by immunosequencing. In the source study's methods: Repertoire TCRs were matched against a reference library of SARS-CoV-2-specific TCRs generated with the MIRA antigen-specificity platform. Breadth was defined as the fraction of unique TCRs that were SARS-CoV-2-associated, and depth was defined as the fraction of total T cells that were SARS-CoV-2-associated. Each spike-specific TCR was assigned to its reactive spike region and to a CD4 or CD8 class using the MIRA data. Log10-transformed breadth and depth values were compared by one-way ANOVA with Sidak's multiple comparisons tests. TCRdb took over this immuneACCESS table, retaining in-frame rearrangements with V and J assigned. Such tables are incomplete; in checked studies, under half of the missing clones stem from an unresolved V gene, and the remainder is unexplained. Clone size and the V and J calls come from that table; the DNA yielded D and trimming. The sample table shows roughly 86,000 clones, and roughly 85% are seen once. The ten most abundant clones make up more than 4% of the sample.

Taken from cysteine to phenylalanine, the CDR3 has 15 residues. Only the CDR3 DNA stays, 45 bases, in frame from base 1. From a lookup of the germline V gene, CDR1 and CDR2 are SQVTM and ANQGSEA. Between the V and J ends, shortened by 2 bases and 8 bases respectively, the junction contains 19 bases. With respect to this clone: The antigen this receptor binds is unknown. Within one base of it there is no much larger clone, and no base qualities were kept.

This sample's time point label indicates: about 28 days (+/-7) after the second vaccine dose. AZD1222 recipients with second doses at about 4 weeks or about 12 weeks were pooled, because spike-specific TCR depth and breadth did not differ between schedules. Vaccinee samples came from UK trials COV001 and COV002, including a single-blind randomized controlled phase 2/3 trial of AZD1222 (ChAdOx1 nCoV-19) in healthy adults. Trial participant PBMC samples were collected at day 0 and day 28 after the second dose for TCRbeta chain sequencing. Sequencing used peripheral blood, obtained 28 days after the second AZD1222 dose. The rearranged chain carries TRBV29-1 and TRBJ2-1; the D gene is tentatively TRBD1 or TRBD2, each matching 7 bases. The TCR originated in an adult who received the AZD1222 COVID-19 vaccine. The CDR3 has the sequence CSVERGRGGLDEQFF. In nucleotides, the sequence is TGCAGCGTTGAAAGGGGGCGCGGGGGCCTGGATGAGCAGTTCTTC.